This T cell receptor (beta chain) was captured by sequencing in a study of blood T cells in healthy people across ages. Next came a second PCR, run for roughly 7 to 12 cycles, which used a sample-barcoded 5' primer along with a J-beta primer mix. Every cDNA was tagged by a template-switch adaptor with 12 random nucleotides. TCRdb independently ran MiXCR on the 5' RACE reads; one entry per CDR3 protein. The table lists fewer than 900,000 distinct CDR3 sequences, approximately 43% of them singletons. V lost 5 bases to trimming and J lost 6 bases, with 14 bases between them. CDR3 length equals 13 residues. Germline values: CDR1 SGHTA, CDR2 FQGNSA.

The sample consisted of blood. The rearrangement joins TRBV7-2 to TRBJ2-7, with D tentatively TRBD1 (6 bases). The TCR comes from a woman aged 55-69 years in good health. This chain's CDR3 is CASSQGRGREQYF. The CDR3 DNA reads TGTGCCAGCAGCCAGGGCAGGGGTCGCGAGCAGTACTTC.